This TCR beta chain was obtained from a study of T cell responses to AZD1222 COVID-19 vaccine. Notes on this clone: Its antigen is not identified.

Overall study findings and caveats: Spike was spanned by vaccine-associated CD4 TCRs, which were dominant at 160-218 and 743-854. The donor cohort was predominantly white British with a female majority, and clonal diversity may have been underestimated.

Sequencing was performed with immunoSEQ multiplex PCR; in TCRdb, only in-frame clones are kept and a portion is missing. The sample shows under 150,000 clones, 80% to 95% of them seen only once. V lost 8 bases and J lost 8, with 22 bases in between. The length of the CDR3 is 15 residues. Germline assignment: CDR1 KGHSH and CDR2 LQKENI. Second-dose recipients at about 4 or about 12 weeks were treated as one pooled group. The V and J genes are TRBV18 and TRBJ2-1, with D possibly matching TRBD2 (6 bases). Sample: peripheral blood, taken 28 days after the second AZD1222 dose. The source is an adult who received the AZD1222 COVID-19 vaccine. Here the CDR3 reads CASPLGDLAQDEQFF. For the CDR3, the DNA is TGTGCCAGCCCTCTAGGGGACTTGGCACAGGATGAGCAGTTCTTC.